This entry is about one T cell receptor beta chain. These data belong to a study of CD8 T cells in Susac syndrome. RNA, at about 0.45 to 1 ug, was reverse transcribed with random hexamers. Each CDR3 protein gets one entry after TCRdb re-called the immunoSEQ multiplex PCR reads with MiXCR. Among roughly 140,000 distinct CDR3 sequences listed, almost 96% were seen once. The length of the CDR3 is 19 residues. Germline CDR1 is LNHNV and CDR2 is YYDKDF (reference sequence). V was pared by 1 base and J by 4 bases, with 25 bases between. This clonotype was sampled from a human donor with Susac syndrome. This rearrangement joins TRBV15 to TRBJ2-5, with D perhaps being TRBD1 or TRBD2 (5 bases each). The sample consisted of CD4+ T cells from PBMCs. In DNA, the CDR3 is TGTGCCACCAGCAGAGCCCCGGGACCGCGTCCGTATATAGTAGAGACCCAGTACTTC. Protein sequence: CATSRAPGPRPYIVETQYF.